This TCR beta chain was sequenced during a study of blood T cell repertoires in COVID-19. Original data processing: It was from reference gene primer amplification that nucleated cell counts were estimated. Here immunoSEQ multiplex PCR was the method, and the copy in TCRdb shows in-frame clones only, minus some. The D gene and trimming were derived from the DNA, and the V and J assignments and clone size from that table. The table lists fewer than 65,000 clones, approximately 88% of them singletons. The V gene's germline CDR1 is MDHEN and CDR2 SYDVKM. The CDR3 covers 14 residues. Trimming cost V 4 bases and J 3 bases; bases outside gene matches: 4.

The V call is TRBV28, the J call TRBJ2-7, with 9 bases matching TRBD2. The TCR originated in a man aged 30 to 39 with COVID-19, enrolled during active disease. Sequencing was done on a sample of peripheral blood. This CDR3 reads CASSSTSGLYEQYF. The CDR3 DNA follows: TGTGCCAGCAGTTCGACTAGCGGCCTCTACGAGCAGTACTTC.